This T cell receptor beta chain was identified during a study of T cell responses to AZD1222 COVID-19 vaccine. On this clone: Its antigen is unknown.

TCRdb keeps only in-frame clones here, not all; method: immunoSEQ multiplex PCR. The sample records approximately 160,000 clones, 90% to 95% being singletons. The CDR3 totals 14 residues. Germline CDR1 is KGHSH and CDR2 is LQKENI. With 0 bases removed from V and 10 bases from J, the gap between germline ends came to 15 bases. The study's findings and limits: In all cases, repertoires were sampled only after the peak T cell response. Nearly half of unique spike-specific TCRs reportedly avoided B.1.351 and B.1.1.7 mutated regions.

V gene TRBV18 combines with J gene TRBJ1-1; a possible D gene is TRBD1 (5 bases). The sequencing here drew on peripheral blood, taken on day 0 of AZD1222 vaccination. The source of this sequence is an adult in good health. CDR3: CASSPPHPGRRAFF. The CDR3 coding sequence is TGTGCCAGCTCACCACCTCATCCGGGACGAAGAGCTTTCTTT.